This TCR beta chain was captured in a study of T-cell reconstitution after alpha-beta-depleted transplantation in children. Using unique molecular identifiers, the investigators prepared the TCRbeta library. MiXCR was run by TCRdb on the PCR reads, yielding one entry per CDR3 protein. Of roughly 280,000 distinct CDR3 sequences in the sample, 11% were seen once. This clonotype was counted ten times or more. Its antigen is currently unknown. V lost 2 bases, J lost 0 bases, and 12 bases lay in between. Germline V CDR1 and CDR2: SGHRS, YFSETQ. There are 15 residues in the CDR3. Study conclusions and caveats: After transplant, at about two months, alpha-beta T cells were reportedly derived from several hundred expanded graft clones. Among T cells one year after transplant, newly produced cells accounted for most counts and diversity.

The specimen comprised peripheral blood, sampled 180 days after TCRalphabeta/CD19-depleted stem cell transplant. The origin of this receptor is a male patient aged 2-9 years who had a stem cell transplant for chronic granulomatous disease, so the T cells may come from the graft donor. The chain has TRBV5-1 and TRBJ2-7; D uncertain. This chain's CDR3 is CASSFLPSPSYEQYF. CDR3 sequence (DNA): TGCGCCAGCAGCTTTTTGCCCTCCCCCTCCTACGAGCAGTACTTC. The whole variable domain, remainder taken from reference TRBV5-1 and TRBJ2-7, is KAGVTQTPRYLIKTRGQQVTLSCSPISGHRSVSWYQQTPGQGLQFLFEYFSETQRNKGNFPGRFSGRQFSNSRSEMNVSTLELGDSALYLCASSFLPSPSYEQYFGPGTRLTVT.